One sample yielded the 24 T cell receptor beta chains listed below, sequenced in a study of metastatic and nonmetastatic thyroid tumors. Through MiXCR, TCRdb re-clonotyped the PCR reads. The sample consists of around 28,000 clones, around 4% of them appearing once. Not a single patient had been given any form of treatment at any point before undergoing thyroid surgery. Sequenced input: blood. The receptors were gathered from a male donor with papillary thyroid cancer or a benign thyroid nodule (not recorded which). Some clones in this sample may be carry-over from other donors' samples.

This clone showed up many times. This chain uses TRBV6-1 with TRBJ1-1, with 9 bases matching TRBD1. Looked up from germline, CDR1 is MNHNS and CDR2 is SASEGT. The CDR3 covers 13 residues. With V trimmed by 6 bases and J by 3 bases, 2 bases remained unmatched. DNA of the CDR3: TGTGCCAGCAGGCGGACAGGGGACACTGAAGCTTTCTTT. Its protein product is CASRRTGDTEAFF.

Regarding this clone: This clone may be a read error of a much larger clone one base away. J is TRBJ2-2 and V is TRBV25-1; 9 nucleotides agree with TRBD2. The V gene's germline CDR1 is MGHDK and CDR2 SYGVNS. The CDR3 spans 17 residues. Here the CDR3 reads CAISWGAGGSDTGELFF. The CDR3 DNA reads TGTGCCATCAGTTGGGGAGCGGGGGGCAGCGACACCGGGGAGCTGTTTTTT.

The chain combines TRBV28 with TRBJ1-2; D remains ambiguous. The CDR3 consists of 13 residues. V shed 6 bases and J shed 1 base, with 9 bases lying between them. Per the germline V gene, CDR1 is MDHEN and CDR2 is SYDVKM. The CDR3 protein is CASRIGLNYGYTF. In DNA, the CDR3 is TGTGCCAGCAGAATCGGGCTTAACTATGGCTACACCTTC.

This clone was counted ten times or more. This chain connects TRBV19 to TRBJ2-1; D gene uncertain. Germline lookup yields CDR1 LNHDA and CDR2 SQIVND (reference sequence). V was trimmed by 3 bases and J by 2 bases, leaving 11 bases between them. The CDR3 runs to 15 residues. CDR3 sequence: CASSIQRATYNEQFF. The CDR3 DNA reads as TGTGCCAGTAGTATTCAGCGAGCCACCTACAATGAGCAGTTCTTC.

This clone was picked up a small number of times. V gene TRBV11-3 combines with J gene TRBJ2-7; TRBD2 agrees at 15 bases. CDR1 and CDR2 from the germline V gene are SGHNT and YENEEA. J was trimmed by 0 bases and V by 5 bases; bases with no gene match: 5. The length of the CDR3 is 17 residues. CDR3 sequence: CASSRGLAGGYSYEQYF. The CDR3 nucleotides read TGTGCCAGCAGCCGGGGACTAGCGGGAGGTTACTCCTACGAGCAGTACTTC.

In this sample, this clone is medium-sized (0.01 to 0.1%). The rearrangement joins TRBV27 to TRBJ2-1; 8 positions agree with TRBD1. The trim removed 4 bases at V and 8 bases at J, leaving 4 bases unmatched. The CDR3 length is 13 residues. Germline CDR1 is MNHEY and CDR2 is SMNVEV (reference sequence). Here the CDR3 DNA reads TGTGCCAGCAGTTCAACAGGGGGGCATGAGCAGTTCTTC. It yields the protein CASSSTGGHEQFF.

This clone came up many times. The chain links TRBV3-1 to TRBJ1-1; no firm D call. This CDR3 spans 14 amino acids. Germline loops: CDR1 LGHDT, CDR2 YNNKEL (reference sequence). V was shortened by 0 bases and J by 1 base, with 6 bases between the two germline ends. The CDR3 sequence: CASSQEGWNTEAFF. CDR3 bases: TGTGCCAGCAGCCAAGAGGGCTGGAACACTGAAGCTTTCTTT.

This clone has more than one count but fewer than ten. The V gene is TRBV20-1, the J gene TRBJ2-3, with TRBD2 matching 10 bases. The CDR3 sequence is 17 residues long. V shed 0 bases and J 6 bases; nucleotides not matched to a gene: 12. Germline lookup yields CDR1 DFQATT and CDR2 SNEGSKA (reference sequence). The CDR3 here is CSARDPSGSGRLDTQYF. The CDR3 coding sequence is TGCAGTGCTAGAGATCCTAGCGGGAGTGGTCGTCTGGATACGCAGTATTTT.

In this sample, this clone turned up many times. This chain joins TRBV7-3 and TRBJ1-1; TRBD1 might be the D (5 bases). V shed 6 bases and J shed 7 bases, with 15 bases lying between them. There are 13 residues in the CDR3. Germline V lookup: CDR1 SGHTA, CDR2 FQGTGA. CDR3 in DNA: TGTGCCAGCAGTTGGGACTCGGGGAGTGAAGCTTTCTTT. Its protein product is CASSWDSGSEAFF.

This clone has at least ten counts. The chain links TRBV5-6 to TRBJ1-6, with 10 bases fitting TRBD1. Looked up from germline, CDR1 is SGHDT and CDR2 is YYEEEE. V was pared by 0 bases and J by 7 bases, with 4 bases of the junction left unmatched. The length of the CDR3 is 16 residues. DNA of the CDR3: TGTGCCAGCAGCTTGGGGACAGGGGGATCAAATTCACCCCTCCACTTT. This gives the protein CASSLGTGGSNSPLHF.

In this sample, this clone is medium-sized. V usage is TRBV6-1 and J usage is TRBJ1-4, with a weak D call TRBD1 (6 bases). Germline loops: CDR1 MNHNS, CDR2 SASEGT. The CDR3 contains 15 residues. Trimming took 1 base from V and 7 from J, leaving 13 bases between them. CDR3 protein: CASSEVGGQVEKLFF. The CDR3 nucleotides are TGTGCCAGCAGTGAAGTGGGGGGGCAGGTTGAAAAACTGTTTTTT.

This clone was counted between two and nine times. V usage is TRBV5-1 and J usage is TRBJ1-3; 9 bases line up with TRBD1. The CDR3 has 16 amino acids. CDR1 and CDR2 from the germline V gene are SGHRS and YFSETQ. V dropped 0 bases and J dropped 4; count of bases not matched to a gene: 5. The CDR3 region is CASSLAEQGAGNTIYF. The CDR3, as DNA: TGCGCCAGCAGCTTGGCCGAACAGGGGGCCGGAAACACCATATATTTT.

This clone was detected a few times. An end of the junction does not agree with germline; a read error may underlie this. The chain is built from TRBV27 and TRBJ2-1; D may correspond to TRBD1 or TRBD2 (6 bases each). The CDR3 covers 13 residues. Germline V gene lookup returns CDR1 MNHEY and CDR2 SMNVEV (reference sequence). CDR3 sequence: CASSSKGGHEKFF. Here the CDR3 DNA reads TGTGCCAGCAGTTCAAAAGGGGGGCATGAGAAGTTCTTC.

Ten or more counts support this clone. The chain employs TRBV20-1 and TRBJ2-5, with 7 bases identical to TRBD2. This CDR3 has 14 amino acids. Germline CDR1 is DFQATT and CDR2 is SNEGSKA (reference sequence). V shed 5 bases and J 5 bases; nucleotides not matched to a gene: 11. The CDR3 coding sequence is TGCAGTGCTTTGAACCAGGCGGGAGACGAGACCCAGTACTTC. This translates into CSALNQAGDETQYF.

This clone was observed a few times. The rearrangement links TRBV9 to TRBJ1-1, with 7 bases that match TRBD1. J lost 10 bases, V lost 6 bases, and 12 bases had no gene match. Germline V CDR1 and CDR2: SGDLS, YYNGEE. The CDR3 spans 13 residues. The CDR3 DNA reads as TGTGCCAGCATTCCCCCGTCCGGGACAGTAGCTTTCTTT. Amino acid sequence: CASIPPSGTVAFF.

This clone was found many times. The chain has TRBV10-3 and TRBJ2-1; 10 bases agree with TRBD1. The CDR3 is 15 residues long. V was clipped by 0 bases and J by 4 bases; unmatched bases: 0. CDR1 and CDR2 from the germline V gene are ENHRY and SYGVKD. The CDR3 region is CAISESGQGYNEQFF. CDR3 coding DNA: TGTGCCATCAGTGAGTCGGGACAGGGGTACAATGAGCAGTTCTTC.

The CDR3 nucleotides read TGCAGTGCTCCATCGGGACGAGTCAATCAGCCCCAGCATTTT. This gives the protein CSAPSGRVNQPQHF. The chain joins TRBV20-1 to TRBJ1-5; possible D gene TRBD1, 5 bases. In germline, CDR1 is DFQATT, CDR2 SNEGSKA (reference sequence). CDR3 size: 14 residues. V lost 5 bases and J 3 bases, leaving 14 bases between the germline ends.

Only a few counts were recorded for this clone. The rearrangement joins TRBV6-5 to TRBJ1-2; D uncertain. Germline CDR1 reads MNHEY; CDR2 reads SVGAGI. This CDR3 has 15 amino acids. The V end lost 0 bases, the J end lost 1 base, and 9 bases lay between the germline ends. Written as DNA, the CDR3 is TGTGCCAGCAGTTACTCTCCAGAACTTAACTATGGCTACACCTTC. Translated: CASSYSPELNYGYTF.

The table lists this clone with many counts. The V call is TRBV10-3, the J call TRBJ2-2; 8 nucleotides match TRBD2. Germline values: CDR1 ENHRY, CDR2 SYGVKD. V shed 2 bases, J shed 7 bases, and the junction held 6 bases outside the gene matches. This CDR3 region has 15 residues. The CDR3 nucleotides are TGTGCCATCAGTGAGGGGAGCGGGAGTAACGGGGAGCTGTTTTTT. This encodes CAISEGSGSNGELFF.

The chain joins TRBV15 to TRBJ2-2; possible D gene TRBD2, 6 bases. The germline V gene has CDR1 LNHNV and CDR2 YYDKDF (reference sequence). Trimming took off 5 bases at V and 1 base at J, with 8 bases between the two ends. The CDR3 runs 14 residues. The CDR3 DNA reads TGTGCCACCAGCGGGCGGGGGAACACCGGGGAGCTGTTTTTT. Translating gives CATSGRGNTGELFF.

By its share, this clone is medium-sized (0.01 to 0.1%). The chain is built from TRBV20-1 and TRBJ1-2; D might be TRBD1 (5 bases). The germline V gene encodes CDR1 DFQATT and CDR2 SNEGSKA (reference sequence). V was pared by 2 bases and J by 7 bases, with 20 bases between. This CDR3 is built from 15 residues. CDR3 sequence: CSARRDAGGDSGYTF. The CDR3 bases are TGCAGTGCTAGACGGGATGCTGGAGGGGATTCTGGCTACACCTTC.

This clone is judged medium-sized. The chain links TRBV12-3 or TRBV12-4 to TRBJ2-1; tentatively, D is TRBD1 or TRBD2 (5 bases each). The CDR3 covers 16 residues. The V end was cut by 5 bases, the J end by 0 bases, with 14 bases between. The CDR3 protein is CASSPEGSPSYNEQFF. CDR3 in DNA: TGTGCCAGCAGTCCCGAGGGGTCCCCCTCCTACAATGAGCAGTTCTTC.

The gene calls are TRBV6-2 or TRBV6-3 and TRBJ1-5; TRBD1 agrees at 9 bases. Germline assignment: CDR1 MNHEY and CDR2 SVGEGT. V shed 6 bases and J 4 bases; nucleotides not matched to a gene: 4. This CDR3 has 14 amino acids. CDR3 DNA: TGTGCCAGCAGCCCGACAGGGGGAAATCAGCCCCAGCATTTT. It yields the protein CASSPTGGNQPQHF.

A few counts support this clone. The chain recombines TRBV6-2 or TRBV6-3 with TRBJ1-5; no reliable D call. V gave up 0 bases and J gave up 6 bases, with 9 bases separating them. CDR1 and CDR2 from the germline V gene are MNHEY and SVGEGT. CDR3 length equals 14 residues. Here the CDR3 DNA reads TGTGCCAGCAGTTACTCCCAGGAGAGTCAGCCCCAGCATTTT. This codes for CASSYSQESQPQHF.